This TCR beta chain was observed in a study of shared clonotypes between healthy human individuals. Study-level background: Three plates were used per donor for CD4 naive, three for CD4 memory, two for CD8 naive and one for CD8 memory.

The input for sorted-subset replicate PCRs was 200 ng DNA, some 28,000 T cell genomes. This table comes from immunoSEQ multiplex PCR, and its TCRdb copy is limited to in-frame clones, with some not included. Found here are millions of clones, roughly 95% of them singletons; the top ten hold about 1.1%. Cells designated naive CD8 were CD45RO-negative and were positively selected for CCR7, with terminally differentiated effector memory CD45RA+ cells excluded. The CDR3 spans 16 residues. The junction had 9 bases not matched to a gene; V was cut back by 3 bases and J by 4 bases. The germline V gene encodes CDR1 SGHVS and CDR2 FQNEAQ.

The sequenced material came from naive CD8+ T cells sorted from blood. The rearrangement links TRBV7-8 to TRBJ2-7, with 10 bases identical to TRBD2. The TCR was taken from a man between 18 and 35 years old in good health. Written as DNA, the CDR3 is TGTGCCAGCAGCTTGGTTGAGCGGGAGGGACGGTACGAGCAGTACTTC. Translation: CASSLVEREGRYEQYF.